Below, 21 T cell receptor beta chains from the same sample are listed, as sequenced in a study of blood T cell repertoires in COVID-19. Assay used: immunoSEQ multiplex PCR; TCRdb lists only in-frame clones, some missing. The sample lists about 350,000 clones, 80% to 90% occurring once. Sequencing was carried out using PBMCs or T cells enriched from blood (not recorded which). Receptors originate from a woman younger than 45 who had recovered from COVID-19.

CDR3 sequence (DNA): TGTGCCAGCAGTTACTCAGGGGGTCGAAAACTGTTTTTT. The encoded protein is CASSYSGGRKLFF. The V call is TRBV6-5, the J call TRBJ1-4, with D possibly TRBD1 on 6 matching bases. Germline V gene sequence: CDR1 MNHEY, CDR2 SVGAGI. The CDR3 sequence is 13 residues long. V gave up 0 bases and J gave up 10 bases, with 9 bases separating them.

The J gene is TRBJ2-3, the V gene TRBV28, with D possibly being TRBD2 (6 bases). Germline V gene sequence: CDR1 MDHEN, CDR2 SYDVKM. The CDR3 runs 15 residues. The V and J ends lost 5 bases and 4 bases respectively, with 16 bases between them. CDR3 in DNA: TGTGCCAGCAGTGAGCGGGCAGGGTGGGCAGATACGCAGTATTTT. Translation gives CASSERAGWADTQYF. Combining the CDR3 with reference TRBV28 and TRBJ2-3 gives the whole variable domain DVKVTQSSRYLVKRTGEKVFLECVQDMDHENMFWYRQDPGLGLRLIYFSYDVKMKEKGDIPEGYSVSREKKERFSLILESASTNQTSMYLCASSERAGWADTQYFGPGTRLTVL.

J is TRBJ1-5 and V is TRBV6-2 or TRBV6-3; D might be TRBD1 (6 bases). The CDR3 spans 12 residues. Germline V CDR1 and CDR2: MNHEY, SVGEGT. The V and J ends lost 5 bases and 5 bases respectively, with 7 bases between them. The CDR3 spells CASSRTDQPQHF. The DNA of the CDR3 is TGTGCCAGCAGTCGGACAGATCAGCCCCAGCATTTT.

In this sample, this clone turned up once. V usage is TRBV27 and J usage is TRBJ1-5, with a possible D match to TRBD1 (6 bases). The V and J ends lost 5 bases and 6 bases respectively, with 11 bases between them. There are 13 residues in the CDR3. The germline gives CDR1 MNHEY, CDR2 SMNVEV (reference sequence). CDR3 loop: CASSPTGFQPQHF. Written as DNA, the CDR3 is TGTGCCAGCAGTCCCACAGGGTTTCAGCCCCAGCATTTT.

CDR3 in amino acids: CASSFAGAEQFF. The CDR3 DNA reads TGTGCCAGCAGTTTTGCGGGGGCTGAGCAGTTCTTC. The chain is built from TRBV12-3 or TRBV12-4 and TRBJ2-1; D is perhaps TRBD2 (7 bases). The CDR3 contains 12 residues. Trimming left V 3 bases short and J 9 bases short, with 9 bases between.

The chain combines TRBV7-2 with TRBJ1-2; 11 bases are a match to TRBD1. The CDR3 sequence is 16 residues long. V dropped 1 base and J dropped 8; count of bases not matched to a gene: 9. Per germline, CDR1 SGHTA and CDR2 FQGNSA. As DNA, the CDR3 is TGTGCCAGCAGCTTAGGAGGAGGGACAGGGGGAAAAGGCTACACCTTC. Amino acids: CASSLGGGTGGKGYTF. The full variable domain, completed using reference TRBV7-2 and TRBJ1-2, is GAGVSQSPSNKVTEKGKDVELRCDPISGHTALYWYRQSLGQGLEFLIYFQGNSAPDKSGLPSDRFSAERTGGSVSTLTIQRTQQEDSAVYLCASSLGGGTGGKGYTFGSGTRLTVV.

The chain employs TRBV7-8 and TRBJ1-1; D gene ambiguous. Trimming pared 4 bases from V and 7 bases from J, leaving 16 bases between. The CDR3 consists of 14 residues. The V gene's germline CDR1 is SGHVS and CDR2 FQNEAQ. The CDR3 nucleotides are TGTGCCAGCAGCTCCCGGGTGGTCGGATTTGAAGCTTTCTTT. This encodes CASSSRVVGFEAFF.

This clone came up once. This chain links TRBV3-1 (or the pseudogene TRBV3-2) with TRBJ2-3; 11 positions agree with TRBD2. Trimming at V came to 4 bases and at J to 0 bases, leaving 3 bases not matched to a gene. Germline V lookup: CDR1 LGHDT, CDR2 YNNKEL (reference sequence). This CDR3 comprises 16 residues. For the CDR3, the DNA is TGTGCCAGCAGCCTCGGGACTAGCGGAAGCACAGATACGCAGTATTTT. It is translated as CASSLGTSGSTDTQYF.

Points on this clone: Its ends do not fully match the called genes, so a read error is possible. The gene calls are TRBV2 and TRBJ2-1; no clear D. Germline CDR1 is SNHLY and CDR2 is FYNNEI. The CDR3 runs 11 residues. CDR3 DNA: TGTGCCAGCAGTGAAAACAATCAGCAGTTCTTC. Residues: CASSENNQQFF.

The V and J genes are TRBV30 and TRBJ2-7; the match to TRBD1 covers 7 bases. In germline, CDR1 is GTSNPN, CDR2 SVGIG (reference sequence). This CDR3 is 12 amino acids long. J lost 4 bases, V lost 5 bases, and 5 bases had no gene match. In nucleotides, the CDR3 is TGTGCCTGGGGTACCAGGGGGTACGAGCAGTACTTC. It encodes CAWGTRGYEQYF.

The chain has TRBV29-1 and TRBJ2-3; TRBD2 matches at 14 bases. V trimming: 6 bases; J trimming: 0 bases; junction bases outside the gene matches: 14. This CDR3 region has 19 residues. CDR1 is SQVTM, CDR2 ANQGSEA, per germline. CDR3 in DNA: TGCAGCGTCGCTGGGACTAGCGGGGGAAAAGTAGATAGCACAGATACGCAGTATTTT. It translates to CSVAGTSGGKVDSTDTQYF.

This chain links TRBV5-1 with TRBJ2-1; maybe TRBD1 (5 bases). This CDR3 region has 14 residues. Per the germline V gene, CDR1 is SGHRS and CDR2 is YFSETQ. V was clipped by 0 bases and J by 6 bases, with 10 bases between them. This CDR3 is CASSLVQGTNEQFF. The CDR3 nucleotides are TGCGCCAGCAGCTTGGTTCAGGGAACCAATGAGCAGTTCTTC.

The gene calls are TRBV12-3 or TRBV12-4 and TRBJ2-7; D is possibly TRBD2 (5 bases). Trimming took 3 bases from V and 1 from J, leaving 7 bases between them. The CDR3 runs 13 residues. The CDR3 DNA is TGTGCCAGCAGTTTTGACTATTCCTACGAGCAGTACTTC. Protein: CASSFDYSYEQYF.

Of note for this clone: An end of the junction does not agree with germline; a read error may underlie this. This chain connects TRBV2 to TRBJ1-2, with D tentatively TRBD1 (5 bases). Per the germline V gene, CDR1 is SNHLY and CDR2 is FYNNEI. This CDR3 has 13 residues. CDR3: CASKVSGNYGYTF. In DNA form, the CDR3 reads TGTGCTAGCAAAGTGTCAGGGAACTATGGCTACACCTTC.

This rearrangement joins TRBV5-6 to TRBJ1-3, with D perhaps TRBD1 (6 bases). Germline CDR1 is SGHDT and CDR2 is YYEEEE. Trimming pared 4 bases from V and 2 bases from J, leaving 16 bases between. The CDR3 runs to 16 residues. The CDR3 nucleotides are TGTGCCAGCAGCGTCTTCTGGGGGGGCGCTGGAAACACCATATATTTT. Amino acid sequence: CASSVFWGGAGNTIYF.

This chain uses TRBV6-1 with TRBJ2-3; D perhaps matches TRBD2 (5 bases). Germline V gene data show CDR1 as MNHNS and CDR2 as SASEGT. The CDR3 length is 15 residues. Trimming stripped 2 bases from V and 4 bases from J, with 13 bases between. CDR3 amino acids: CASSEWAEGADTQYF. In DNA form, the CDR3 reads TGTGCCAGCAGTGAATGGGCTGAGGGTGCAGATACGCAGTATTTT.

The V and J genes are TRBV4-1 and TRBJ1-2, with 7 bases lining up with TRBD1. CDR3 length: 14 residues. V was pared by 4 bases and J by 4 bases, with 6 bases of the junction left unmatched. Germline V gene data show CDR1 as MGHRA and CDR2 as YSYEKL. The CDR3 DNA is TGCGCCAGCAGCCTCACGACAGGGAGCTATGGCTACACCTTC. Residues: CASSLTTGSYGYTF.

The chain recombines TRBV6-6 with TRBJ1-1; unclear D gene. CDR3 size: 14 residues. Trimming left V 5 bases short and J 0 bases short, with 10 bases between. The germline CDR1 and CDR2 sequences are MNHNY and SVGAGI (reference sequence). CDR3 residues: CASSPRPLNTEAFF. The DNA of the CDR3 is TGTGCCAGCAGTCCCAGGCCGCTGAACACTGAAGCTTTCTTT.

V and J are TRBV19 and TRBJ2-5, with D unresolved. The V gene lost 0 bases and the J gene lost 5 bases, with 13 bases spanning the gap. Germline loops: CDR1 LNHDA, CDR2 SQIVND (reference sequence). This CDR3 contains 15 residues. The CDR3 region has the DNA TGTGCCAGTAGTATAGAACCGGCCCGCAGGGAGACCCAGTACTTC. Residues: CASSIEPARRETQYF.

The chain is built from TRBV5-1 and TRBJ2-1; 7 positions agree with TRBD1. This CDR3 has 15 amino acids. With V trimmed by 7 bases and J by 0 bases, 7 bases remained unmatched. The germline V gene encodes CDR1 SGHRS and CDR2 YFSETQ. The CDR3 loop is CASGRGKDSYNEQFF. CDR3 nucleotide sequence: TGCGCCAGCGGCAGGGGGAAGGACTCCTACAATGAGCAGTTCTTC.

The chain recombines TRBV5-6 with TRBJ2-6; D is possibly TRBD1 (5 bases). Looked up from germline, CDR1 is SGHDT and CDR2 is YYEEEE. V shed 0 bases and J shed 0 bases, with 13 bases lying between them. This CDR3 region has 18 residues. DNA of the CDR3: TGTGCCAGCAGCTTGGCCGACAGTTACACCTCTGGGGCCAACGTCCTGACTTTC. It specifies CASSLADSYTSGANVLTF.